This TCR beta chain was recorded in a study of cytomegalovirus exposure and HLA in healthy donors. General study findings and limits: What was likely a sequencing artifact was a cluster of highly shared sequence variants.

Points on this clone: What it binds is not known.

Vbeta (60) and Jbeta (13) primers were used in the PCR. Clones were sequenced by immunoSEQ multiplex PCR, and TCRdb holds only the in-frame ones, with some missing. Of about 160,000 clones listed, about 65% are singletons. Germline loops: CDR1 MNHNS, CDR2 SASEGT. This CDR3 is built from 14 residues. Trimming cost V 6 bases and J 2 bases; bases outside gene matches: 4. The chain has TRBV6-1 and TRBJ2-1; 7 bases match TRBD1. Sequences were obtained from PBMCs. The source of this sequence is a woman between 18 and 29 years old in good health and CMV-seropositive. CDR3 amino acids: CASRTGETYNEQFF. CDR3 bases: TGTGCCAGCAGAACAGGGGAAACCTACAATGAGCAGTTCTTC.